This T cell receptor beta chain was documented in a study of cytomegalovirus exposure and HLA in healthy donors. General study findings and limits: Segments of the TCR beta V type were, in most cases, productive about 90% or about 30% of the time in an earlier analysis. Most TCR sequences proved rare, with some public TCRs found in many donors. Among TCR beta chains, those listed as cytomegalovirus-associated numbered about 160.

Germline CDR1 reads LGHNT; CDR2 reads FRNRAP. Germline trimming cut 0 bases from V and 8 bases from J; bases unmatched to any gene: 9. The CDR3 sequence is 17 residues long. With regard to this clone: What it binds is unknown.

The PCR employed 60 Vbeta primers together with 13 Jbeta primers. Produced via immunoSEQ multiplex PCR; TCRdb's table is partial and in-frame only. The data show 120,000 or so clones, less than 85% seen once. The source material was PBMCs. This TCR derives from a man aged 25-40 years in good health and CMV-seropositive. V and J are TRBV12-5 and TRBJ1-6; TRBD1 matches at 8 bases. Here the CDR3 DNA reads TGTGCTAGTGGTTTGGTCATTAGGACAGGGTCCGATTCACCCCTCCACTTT. Its translation is CASGLVIRTGSDSPLHF.